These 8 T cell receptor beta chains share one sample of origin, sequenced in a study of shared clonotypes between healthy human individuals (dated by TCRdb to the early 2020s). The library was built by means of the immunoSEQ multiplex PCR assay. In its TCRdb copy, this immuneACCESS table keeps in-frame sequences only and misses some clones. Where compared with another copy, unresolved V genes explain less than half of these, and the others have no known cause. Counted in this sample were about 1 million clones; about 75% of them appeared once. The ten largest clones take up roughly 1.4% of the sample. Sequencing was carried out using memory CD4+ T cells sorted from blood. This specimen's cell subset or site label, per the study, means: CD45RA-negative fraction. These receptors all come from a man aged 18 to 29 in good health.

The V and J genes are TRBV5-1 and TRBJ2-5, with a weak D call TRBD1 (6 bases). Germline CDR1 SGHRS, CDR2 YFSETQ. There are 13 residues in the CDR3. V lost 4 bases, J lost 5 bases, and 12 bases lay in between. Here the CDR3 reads CASSPDRWETQYF. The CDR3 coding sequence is TGCGCCAGCAGCCCAGACAGGTGGGAGACCCAGTACTTC.

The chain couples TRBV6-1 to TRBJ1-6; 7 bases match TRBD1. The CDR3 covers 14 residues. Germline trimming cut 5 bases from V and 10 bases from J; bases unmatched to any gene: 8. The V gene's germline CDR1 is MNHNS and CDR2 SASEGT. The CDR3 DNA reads TGTGCCAGCAGTTGGACAGGCCCGGAATCACCCCTCCACTTT. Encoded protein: CASSWTGPESPLHF.

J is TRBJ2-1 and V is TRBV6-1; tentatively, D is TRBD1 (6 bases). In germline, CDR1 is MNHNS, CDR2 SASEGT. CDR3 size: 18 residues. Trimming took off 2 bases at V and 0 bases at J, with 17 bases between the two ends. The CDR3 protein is CASSERMGRGTSYNEQFF. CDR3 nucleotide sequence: TGTGCCAGCAGTGAAAGGATGGGCAGGGGAACCTCCTACAATGAGCAGTTCTTC.

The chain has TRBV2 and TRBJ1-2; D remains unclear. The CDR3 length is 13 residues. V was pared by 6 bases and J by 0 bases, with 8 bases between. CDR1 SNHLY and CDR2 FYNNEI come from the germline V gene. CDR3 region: CASSAGTNYGYTF. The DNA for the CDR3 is TGTGCCAGCAGCGCGGGGACTAACTATGGCTACACCTTC.

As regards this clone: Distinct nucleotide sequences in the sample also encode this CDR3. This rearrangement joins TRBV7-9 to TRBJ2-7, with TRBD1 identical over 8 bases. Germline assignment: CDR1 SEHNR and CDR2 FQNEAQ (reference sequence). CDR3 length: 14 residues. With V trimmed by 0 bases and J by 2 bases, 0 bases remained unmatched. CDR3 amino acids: CASSLAGQAYEQYF. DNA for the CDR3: TGTGCCAGCAGCTTAGCGGGACAGGCCTACGAGCAGTACTTC.

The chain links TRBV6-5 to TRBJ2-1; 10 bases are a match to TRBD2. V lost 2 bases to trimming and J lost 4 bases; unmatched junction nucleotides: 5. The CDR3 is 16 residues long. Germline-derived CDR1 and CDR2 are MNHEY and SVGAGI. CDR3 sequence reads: CASSYVAGGLYNEQFF. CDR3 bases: TGTGCCAGCAGTTACGTAGCGGGGGGACTATACAATGAGCAGTTCTTC.

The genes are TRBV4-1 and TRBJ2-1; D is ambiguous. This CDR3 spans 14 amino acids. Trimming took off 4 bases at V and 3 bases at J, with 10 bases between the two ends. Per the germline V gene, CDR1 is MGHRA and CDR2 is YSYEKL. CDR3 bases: TGCGCCAGCAGCCCGGTGCCCAACTACAATGAGCAGTTCTTC. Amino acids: CASSPVPNYNEQFF.

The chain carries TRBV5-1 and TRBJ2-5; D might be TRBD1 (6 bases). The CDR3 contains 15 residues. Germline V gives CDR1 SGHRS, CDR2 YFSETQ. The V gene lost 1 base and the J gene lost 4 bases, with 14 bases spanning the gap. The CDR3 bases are TGCGCCAGCAGCTTGAAGCCCGACAGGACAGAGACCCAGTACTTC. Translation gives CASSLKPDRTETQYF.